Sequencing of this T cell receptor (beta chain) was carried out in a study of blood T cell repertoires in COVID-19. Overall study context: Whether acute or convalescent, the COVID-19 samples came from the United States, Italy and Spain. PBMCs, B-cell-depleted T cells, or T cells provided the cDNA or gDNA that made up the material.

Germline CDR1 reads SEHNR; CDR2 reads FQNEAQ (reference sequence). CDR3 length: 12 amino acids. V was shortened by 2 bases and J by 5 bases, with 6 bases between the two germline ends. Original processing methods: Amplification of reference gene primers provided the estimated nucleated cell counts. Measured with immunoSEQ multiplex PCR; TCRdb has only the in-frame clones, and not every one. That table supplies the V and J calls and clone size; D and trimming were determined from the DNA. The sample yields 150,000 to 200,000 clones, roughly 83% seen once. The V gene is TRBV7-9, the J gene TRBJ1-1; maybe TRBD1 (5 bases). The clonotype comes from a woman of 80 years or more with active or convalescent COVID-19. Sequencing was carried out using peripheral blood. The CDR3 spells CASSLSGTEAFF. CDR3 DNA: TGTGCCAGCAGCTTATCAGGGACTGAAGCTTTCTTT. Together with reference TRBV7-9 and TRBJ1-1, the CDR3 gives the full variable domain: DTGVSQNPRHKITKRGQNVTFRCDPISEHNRLYWYRQTLGQGPEFLTYFQNEAQLEKSRLLSDRFSAERPKGSFSTLEIQRTEQGDSAMYLCASSLSGTEAFFGQGTRLTVV.